A selection of T cell receptor beta chains follows, all from one sample in a study of monozygotic twins with cystic fibrosis. The data were produced by immunoSEQ multiplex PCR, yet TCRdb's version contains in-frame clones alone and is incomplete. The sample includes about 36,000 clones, roughly 84% of them seen just once. Sequenced: blood. The receptors were gathered from a girl aged 2-10 years with cystic fibrosis. CDR3s include the opening cysteine and the closing phenylalanine or tryptophan. Fields, in order: J gene, V gene, CDR3 protein.

j_gene: TRBJ1-1; v_gene: TRBV20-1; CDR3aa: CSARGLPEAFF
j_gene: TRBJ2-5; v_gene: TRBV2; CDR3aa: CASEDGTSGGKTQYF
j_gene: TRBJ2-7; v_gene: TRBV29-1; CDR3aa: CSVEDRDRSYEQYF
j_gene: TRBJ2-7; v_gene: TRBV19; CDR3aa: CASRLAGAYEQYF
j_gene: TRBJ2-7; v_gene: TRBV5-1; CDR3aa: CASSIATIPGSPYEQYF
j_gene: TRBJ1-6; v_gene: TRBV23-1; CDR3aa: CASSQSTLGYSPLHF
j_gene: TRBJ1-1; v_gene: TRBV30; CDR3aa: CAWIFGTGYGAFF
j_gene: TRBJ1-1; v_gene: TRBV9; CDR3aa: CASSVRVNTEAFF
j_gene: TRBJ2-3; v_gene: TRBV5-4; CDR3aa: CASSLGASDTQYF
j_gene: TRBJ2-3; v_gene: TRBV27; CDR3aa: CASSWAGGTTDTQYF
j_gene: TRBJ1-6; v_gene: TRBV7-8; CDR3aa: CASSPTGSPDNSPLHF
j_gene: TRBJ2-3; v_gene: TRBV29-1; CDR3aa: CSVGGVQGDTQYF
j_gene: TRBJ1-3; v_gene: TRBV9; CDR3aa: CASRGADGNTIYF
j_gene: TRBJ1-1; v_gene: TRBV11-2; CDR3aa: CASSTRTGMNTEAFF
j_gene: TRBJ1-3; v_gene: TRBV5-1; CDR3aa: CASSLERGNTIYF
j_gene: TRBJ2-1; v_gene: TRBV19; CDR3aa: CASTRDRGHGNEQFF
j_gene: TRBJ2-7; v_gene: TRBV5-1; CDR3aa: CASSLRGVEQYF
j_gene: TRBJ2-7; v_gene: TRBV11-2; CDR3aa: CASSFAGNEQYF
j_gene: TRBJ2-7; v_gene: TRBV27; CDR3aa: CASTPVGASEQYF
j_gene: TRBJ1-1; v_gene: TRBV6-1; CDR3aa: CASSVADSANTEAFF
j_gene: TRBJ2-5; v_gene: TRBV4-1; CDR3aa: CASSTLGVRGGGETQYF
j_gene: TRBJ2-2; v_gene: TRBV4-1; CDR3aa: CASSGGRVRDRGPGELFF
j_gene: TRBJ1-5; v_gene: TRBV2; CDR3aa: CASSERARRDGGNQPQHF
j_gene: TRBJ2-5; v_gene: TRBV19; CDR3aa: CASSIVRERGPSFATQYF
j_gene: TRBJ2-3; v_gene: TRBV9; CDR3aa: CASSPLAGRRGLSTDTQYF
j_gene: TRBJ1-1; v_gene: TRBV5-4; CDR3aa: CASSLVGRGWTEAFF
j_gene: TRBJ1-1; v_gene: TRBV6-1; CDR3aa: CASSRQLSSTEAFF
j_gene: TRBJ1-3; v_gene: TRBV7-9; CDR3aa: CASSLGTGPSGNTIYF
j_gene: TRBJ2-1; v_gene: TRBV6-4; CDR3aa: CASSDEGAPTNEQFF
j_gene: TRBJ2-5; v_gene: TRBV7-7; CDR3aa: CASSSLGEREAQYF
j_gene: TRBJ1-3; v_gene: TRBV14; CDR3aa: CASSQDPLDSRWGSGNTIYF
j_gene: NA; v_gene: TRBV27; CDR3aa: CASSFRGSYEQYF
j_gene: TRBJ1-1; v_gene: TRBV5-1; CDR3aa: CASSRTGASEAFF
j_gene: TRBJ1-1; v_gene: TRBV4-1; CDR3aa: CASRWDLLNTEAFF
j_gene: TRBJ1-2; v_gene: TRBV4-1; CDR3aa: CASSQANGFEGYTF
j_gene: TRBJ2-2; v_gene: TRBV5-1; CDR3aa: CASSFTGITGELFF
j_gene: TRBJ2-7; v_gene: TRBV7-8; CDR3aa: CASSITTYEQYF
j_gene: TRBJ2-7; v_gene: TRBV11-3; CDR3aa: CASSPGTAVYEQYF
j_gene: TRBJ1-1; v_gene: TRBV6-1; CDR3aa: CASSTSTLTTEAFF
j_gene: TRBJ2-1; v_gene: TRBV4-1; CDR3aa: CASSQEPGLAGNNEQFF
j_gene: TRBJ2-3; v_gene: TRBV9; CDR3aa: CASSPRGVTDTQYF
j_gene: TRBJ2-7; v_gene: TRBV11-2; CDR3aa: CASNPLGTGGSYEQYF
j_gene: TRBJ2-5; v_gene: TRBV5-1; CDR3aa: CASSDATRAETQYF